Each of the 18 T cell receptor beta chains below was sequenced from the same sample in a study of T-cell reconstitution after alpha-beta-depleted transplantation in children. Unique molecular identifiers tagged the TCRbeta library. Each CDR3 protein is one row after TCRdb ran MiXCR on the PCR reads. The sample consists of 350,000 to 450,000 distinct CDR3 sequences, roughly 14% of them appearing once. The sample was PBMCs, taken from the stem cell graft. The origin of the receptors is a human donor who donated a stem cell graft to a child with Fanconi anemia.

A few counts support this clonotype. V is TRBV5-1 and J is TRBJ2-2; D may be TRBD2 (6 bases). This CDR3 contains 13 residues. Germline V CDR1 and CDR2: SGHRS, YFSETQ. Trimming left V 4 bases short and J 5 bases short, with 9 bases between. The CDR3 reads CASSEGTTGELFF. The CDR3 DNA reads as TGCGCCAGCAGCGAGGGGACTACCGGGGAGCTGTTTTTT.

Only a few counts were recorded for this clonotype. The chain combines TRBV12-3 or TRBV12-4 with TRBJ1-1; no clear D. The CDR3 contains 13 residues. V was trimmed by 3 bases and J by 5 bases, leaving 10 bases between them. The CDR3 is CASSFGLGTEAFF. The CDR3 DNA is TGTGCCAGCAGTTTTGGTCTCGGGACTGAAGCTTTCTTT.

This clonotype was observed many times. The chain has TRBV12-3 or TRBV12-4 and TRBJ1-1; D is undetermined. This CDR3 contains 14 residues. V lost 5 bases and J 1 base, leaving 11 bases between the germline ends. CDR3 residues: CASSAGSWNTEAFF. DNA for the CDR3: TGTGCCAGCAGTGCGGGATCGTGGAACACTGAAGCTTTCTTT.

V and J are TRBV6-5 and TRBJ1-1; D is unclear. Germline V gene sequence: CDR1 MNHEY, CDR2 SVGAGI. The CDR3 is 13 residues long. The V gene lost 2 bases and the J gene lost 0 bases, with 4 bases spanning the gap. CDR3 nucleotides: TGTGCCAGCAGTTACGAAATGAACACTGAAGCTTTCTTT. Translating gives CASSYEMNTEAFF.

This clonotype turned up a few times. CDR3 sequence reads: CSAHLGAGAPTDTQYF. The CDR3 DNA sequence: TGCAGTGCCCATTTGGGGGCGGGGGCCCCCACAGATACGCAGTATTTT. V is TRBV20-1 and J is TRBJ2-3; D perhaps matches TRBD2 (7 bases). CDR3 length equals 16 residues. The germline V and J ends were trimmed by 6 bases and 2 bases, with 21 bases remaining between them. Germline CDR1 is DFQATT and CDR2 is SNEGSKA (reference sequence).

In this sample, this clonotype turned up many times. The chain joins TRBV6-1 to TRBJ1-5, with a possible D match to TRBD1 (6 bases). This CDR3 comprises 14 residues. Germline V gives CDR1 MNHNS, CDR2 SASEGT. Between the trimmed V and J ends, which lost 5 bases and 8 bases, there was a span of 16 bases. DNA of the CDR3: TGTGCCAGCAGTCAAACAGGGAACTCGAAGCCCCAGCATTTT. Translation gives CASSQTGNSKPQHF.

A few counts support this clonotype. V gene TRBV5-5 combines with J gene TRBJ1-2; 10 bases are a match to TRBD1. After removal of 4 bases from V and 8 bases from J, the junction contained 5 bases not matched to a gene. CDR3 length equals 13 residues. Germline CDR1 is SGHKS and CDR2 is YYEKEE (reference sequence). CDR3 residues: CASSPTGGGGYTF. CDR3 DNA: TGTGCCAGCAGCCCGACAGGGGGCGGGGGCTACACCTTC.

V is TRBV5-4 and J is TRBJ2-3; D remains unclear. Germline V gene lookup returns CDR1 SGHNT and CDR2 YYREEE (reference sequence). The CDR3 sequence is 15 residues long. V shed 2 bases and J shed 2 bases, with 12 bases lying between them. The CDR3: CASSLDLGLTDTQYF. CDR3 coding DNA: TGTGCCAGCAGCTTAGACCTCGGCCTCACAGATACGCAGTATTTT.

This clonotype was seen a handful of times. This chain connects TRBV28 to TRBJ2-2; D unclear. In germline, CDR1 is MDHEN, CDR2 SYDVKM. This CDR3 contains 12 residues. V was pared by 10 bases and J by 5 bases, with 11 bases between. The chain's CDR3 is CATDATTGELFF. CDR3 sequence (DNA): TGTGCCACCGACGCAACGACCGGGGAGCTGTTTTTT. The whole variable domain, remainder taken from reference TRBV28 and TRBJ2-2, is DVKVTQSSRYLVKRTGEKVFLECVQDMDHENMFWYRQDPGLGLRLIYFSYDVKMKEKGDIPEGYSVSREKKERFSLILESASTNQTSMYLCATDATTGELFFGEGSRLTVL.

This clonotype appeared many times. This rearrangement joins TRBV12-3 or TRBV12-4 to TRBJ2-6; 8 bases fit TRBD1. V lost 7 bases and J lost 0; bases outside the gene matches: 5. The CDR3 contains 16 residues. The chain's CDR3 is CASTRDRSSGANVLTF. The CDR3 bases are TGTGCCAGCACCCGGGACAGGAGCTCTGGGGCCAACGTCCTGACTTTC.

In this sample, this clonotype turned up many times. This chain connects TRBV20-1 to TRBJ2-3, with a weak D call TRBD1 (7 bases). Trimming pared 6 bases from V and 3 bases from J, leaving 16 bases between. Germline CDR1 DFQATT, CDR2 SNEGSKA (reference sequence). This CDR3 has 14 amino acids. CDR3 protein: CSARDSGGTDTQYF. The CDR3, as DNA: TGCAGTGCGCGGGACAGTGGTGGGACAGATACGCAGTATTTT.

This clonotype has only a few counts. The chain is built from TRBV5-1 and TRBJ1-1, with a possible D match to TRBD1 (5 bases). The CDR3 totals 14 residues. Germline V CDR1 and CDR2: SGHRS, YFSETQ. V was shortened by 4 bases and J by 1 base, with 11 bases between the two germline ends. CDR3 nucleotides: TGCGCCAGCAGCGCGGTGGGGGGGAACACTGAAGCTTTCTTT. Encoded protein: CASSAVGGNTEAFF. Full variable domain (remainder filled in from reference TRBV5-1 and TRBJ1-1): KAGVTQTPRYLIKTRGQQVTLSCSPISGHRSVSWYQQTPGQGLQFLFEYFSETQRNKGNFPGRFSGRQFSNSRSEMNVSTLELGDSALYLCASSAVGGNTEAFFGQGTRLTVV.

A few counts support this clonotype. The rearrangement links TRBV7-6 to TRBJ1-1, with TRBD1 as a possible D gene (5 bases). The CDR3 runs 17 residues. V was trimmed by 2 bases and J by 0 bases, leaving 16 bases between them. Germline CDR1 is SGHVS and CDR2 is FNYEAQ. The CDR3 reads CASSLRTGTHMNTEAFF. As DNA, the CDR3 is TGTGCCAGCAGCTTACGTACAGGAACGCATATGAACACTGAAGCTTTCTTT.

V is TRBV30 and J is TRBJ1-6; 7 nucleotides align to TRBD1. The V segment lost 4 bases and the J segment 7 bases; nucleotides outside the gene matches: 7. The CDR3 sequence is 14 residues long. The V gene's germline CDR1 is GTSNPN and CDR2 SVGIG (reference sequence). DNA of the CDR3: TGTGCCTGGAATGCGGGACAGCCGAATTCACCCCTCCACTTT. Protein sequence: CAWNAGQPNSPLHF. The full variable domain, completed using reference TRBV30 and TRBJ1-6, is SQTIHQWPATLVQPVGSPLSLECTVEGTSNPNLYWYRQAAGRGLQLLFYSVGIGQISSEVPQNLSASRPQDRQFILSSKKLLLSDSGFYLCAWNAGQPNSPLHFGNGTRLTVT.

This chain joins TRBV20-1 and TRBJ1-2; a weak D match, TRBD1 (6 bases). The CDR3 is 14 residues long. The ends were cut back, 1 base at V and 3 bases at J, with 12 bases in the middle. Germline assignment: CDR1 DFQATT and CDR2 SNEGSKA (reference sequence). The CDR3 spells CSARVGGIDYGYTF. The CDR3 DNA is TGCAGTGCTAGAGTAGGGGGAATCGACTATGGCTACACCTTC.

This clonotype has only a few counts. The chain combines TRBV4-3 with TRBJ2-1; possibly TRBD1 for D (6 bases). The length of the CDR3 is 16 residues. V was cut by 4 bases and J by 0 bases, with 13 bases left in between. Germline V gene lookup returns CDR1 LGHNA and CDR2 YSLEER. The CDR3 here is CASSLLGASSYNEQFF. The CDR3, as DNA: TGCGCCAGCAGCCTCCTGGGGGCCAGCTCCTACAATGAGCAGTTCTTC.

Of note for this clonotype: A junction end diverges from the germline sequence, so it may reflect a read error. J is TRBJ2-2 and V is TRBV7-2; perhaps TRBD1 as D (6 bases). Per germline, CDR1 SGHTA and CDR2 FQGNSA. CDR3 length: 14 residues. This CDR3 is CASSSGQHTRELFF. The CDR3 bases are TGTGCCAGCAGCTCCGGACAGCACACCCGGGAGCTGTTTTTT. The variable domain in full, with the rest retrieved from reference TRBV7-2 and TRBJ2-2, is GAGVSQSPSNKVTEKGKDVELRCDPISGHTALYWYRQSLGQGLEFLIYFQGNSAPDKSGLPSDRFSAERTGGSVSTLTIQRTQQEDSAVYLCASSSGQHTRELFFGEGSRLTVL.

This clonotype showed up just a few times. The gene calls are TRBV7-9 and TRBJ2-3; D possibly corresponds to TRBD2 (6 bases). In germline, CDR1 is SEHNR, CDR2 FQNEAQ (reference sequence). The V end lost 1 base, the J end lost 10 bases, and 15 bases lay between the germline ends. The CDR3 totals 14 residues. DNA of the CDR3: TGTGCCAGCAGCTTAGTGGGGGGTGAAGCACCGCAGTATTTT. Translated, it gives CASSLVGGEAPQYF. The full variable domain, with the rest looked up from reference TRBV7-9 and TRBJ2-3, is DTGVSQNPRHKITKRGQNVTFRCDPISEHNRLYWYRQTLGQGPEFLTYFQNEAQLEKSRLLSDRFSAERPKGSFSTLEIQRTEQGDSAMYLCASSLVGGEAPQYFGPGTRLTVL.